This TCR beta chain derives from a study of blood T cell repertoires in COVID-19. In the study overall: PBMCs, B-cell-depleted T cells, or T cells were the source of the cDNA or gDNA that made up the material.

J gave up 9 bases and V 2 bases, and 6 bases lay outside the gene matches. Germline CDR1 MGHRA, CDR2 YSYEKL. The CDR3 runs to 16 residues. Enrolled through a virtual design, the participants were between about 18 and 100 years of age and came from 24 US areas. Clinical history as reported by participants underpinned cohort assignment. Sequencing was performed with immunoSEQ multiplex PCR; in TCRdb, only in-frame clones are kept and a portion is missing. Seen here are about 220,000 clones, around 91% observed once, and the top ten hold more than 3%. This clone was picked up a small number of times. Sequenced input: PBMCs or T cells enriched from blood (not recorded which). The rearrangement joins TRBV4-1 to TRBJ1-6; the match to TRBD1 covers 11 bases. This receptor was obtained from a woman aged 18-29 years in a cohort exposed to, infected with or recovered from COVID-19 (not recorded which). Here the CDR3 reads CASSQPGQGASSPLHF. CDR3 DNA sequence: TGCGCCAGCAGCCAACCCGGACAGGGGGCCTCTTCACCCCTCCACTTT.